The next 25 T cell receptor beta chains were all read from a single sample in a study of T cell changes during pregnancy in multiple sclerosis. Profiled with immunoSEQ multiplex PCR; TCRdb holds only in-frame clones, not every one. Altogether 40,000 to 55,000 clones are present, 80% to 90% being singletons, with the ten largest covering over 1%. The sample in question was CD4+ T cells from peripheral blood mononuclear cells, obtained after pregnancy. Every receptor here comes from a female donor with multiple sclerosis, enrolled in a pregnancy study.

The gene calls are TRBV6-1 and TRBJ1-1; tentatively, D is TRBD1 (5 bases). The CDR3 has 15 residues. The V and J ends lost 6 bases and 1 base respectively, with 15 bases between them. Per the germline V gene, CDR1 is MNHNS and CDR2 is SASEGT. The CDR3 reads CASRRSWGQNTEAFF. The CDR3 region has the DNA TGTGCCAGCAGACGATCCTGGGGCCAGAACACTGAAGCTTTCTTT.

CDR3 sequence reads: CASSPSGTGANVLTF. The CDR3 DNA reads TGTGCCAGCTCACCGTCGGGGACTGGGGCCAACGTCCTGACTTTC. This sequence joins TRBV18 and TRBJ2-6; possible D gene TRBD2, 5 bases. This CDR3 spans 15 amino acids. V was cut by 3 bases and J by 2 bases, with 8 bases left in between. Germline CDR1 and CDR2: KGHSH and LQKENI.

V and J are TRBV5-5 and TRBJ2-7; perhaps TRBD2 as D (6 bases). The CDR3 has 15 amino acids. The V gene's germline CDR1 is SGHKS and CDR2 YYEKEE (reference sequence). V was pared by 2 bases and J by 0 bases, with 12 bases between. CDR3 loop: CASSFRTTRSYEQYF. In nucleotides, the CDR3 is TGTGCCAGCAGCTTCCGGACTACCCGCTCCTACGAGCAGTACTTC.

The CDR3 region is CASSLYSGRAAYEQYF. The CDR3 region has the DNA TGTGCCAGCAGTTTATATAGCGGGAGGGCTGCCTACGAGCAGTACTTC. The chain joins TRBV28 to TRBJ2-7, with 11 nucleotides matching TRBD2. The CDR3 length is 16 residues. Germline V gene data show CDR1 as MDHEN and CDR2 as SYDVKM. V gave up 1 base and J gave up 2 bases; unmatched junction bases: 4.

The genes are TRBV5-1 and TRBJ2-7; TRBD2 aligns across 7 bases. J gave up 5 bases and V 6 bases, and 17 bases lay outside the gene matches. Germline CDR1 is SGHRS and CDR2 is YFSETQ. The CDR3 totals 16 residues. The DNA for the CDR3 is TGCGCCAGCATGGTTCCCCGCGGGGCGGGAGCCGACGAGCAGTACTTC. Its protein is CASMVPRGAGADEQYF.

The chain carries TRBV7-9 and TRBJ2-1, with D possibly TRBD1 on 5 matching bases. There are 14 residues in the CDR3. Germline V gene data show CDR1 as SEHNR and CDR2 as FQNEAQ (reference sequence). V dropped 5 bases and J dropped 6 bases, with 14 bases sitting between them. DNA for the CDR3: TGTGCCAGCAGCCCTCAGGGAACCGCCAATGAGCAGTTCTTC. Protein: CASSPQGTANEQFF.

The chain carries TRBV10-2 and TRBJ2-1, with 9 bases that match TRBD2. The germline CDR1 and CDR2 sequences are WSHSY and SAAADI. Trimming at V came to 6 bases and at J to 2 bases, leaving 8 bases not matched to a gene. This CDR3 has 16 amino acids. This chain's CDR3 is CASSELGTSTYNEQFF. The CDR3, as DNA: TGCGCCAGCAGCGAACTCGGGACTAGCACCTACAATGAGCAGTTCTTC.

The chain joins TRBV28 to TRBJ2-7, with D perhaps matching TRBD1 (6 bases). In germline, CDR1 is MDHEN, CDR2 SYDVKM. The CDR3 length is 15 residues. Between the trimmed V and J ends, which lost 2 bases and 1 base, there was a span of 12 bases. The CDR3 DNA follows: TGTGCCAGCAGTTTAATGGGGACAAAATCCTACGAGCAGTACTTC. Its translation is CASSLMGTKSYEQYF.

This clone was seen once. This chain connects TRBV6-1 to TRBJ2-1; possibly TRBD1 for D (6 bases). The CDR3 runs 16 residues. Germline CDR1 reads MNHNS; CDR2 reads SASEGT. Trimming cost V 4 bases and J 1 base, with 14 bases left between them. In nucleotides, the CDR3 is TGTGCCAGCAGTGCTCAGGGGCAGCCTTCCTACAATGAGCAGTTCTTC. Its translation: CASSAQGQPSYNEQFF.

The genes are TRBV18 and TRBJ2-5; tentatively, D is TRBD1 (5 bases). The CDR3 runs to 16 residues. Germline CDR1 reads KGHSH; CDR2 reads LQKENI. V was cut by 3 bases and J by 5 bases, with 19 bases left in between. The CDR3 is CASSPQGSSYWETQYF. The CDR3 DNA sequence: TGTGCCAGCTCACCTCAGGGAAGTAGTTACTGGGAGACCCAGTACTTC.

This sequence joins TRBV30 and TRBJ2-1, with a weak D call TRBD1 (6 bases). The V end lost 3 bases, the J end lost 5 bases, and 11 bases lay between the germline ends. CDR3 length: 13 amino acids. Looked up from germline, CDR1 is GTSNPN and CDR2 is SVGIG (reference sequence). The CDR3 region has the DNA TGTGCCTGGAGCCTGGACAGCAACAATGAGCAGTTCTTC. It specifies CAWSLDSNNEQFF.

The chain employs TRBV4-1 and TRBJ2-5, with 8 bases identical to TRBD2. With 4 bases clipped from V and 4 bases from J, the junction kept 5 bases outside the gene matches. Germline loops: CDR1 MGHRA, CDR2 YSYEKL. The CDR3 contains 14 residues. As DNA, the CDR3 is TGCGCCAGCAGCCCCCCGGGACTAGGAGAGACCCAGTACTTC. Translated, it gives CASSPPGLGETQYF.

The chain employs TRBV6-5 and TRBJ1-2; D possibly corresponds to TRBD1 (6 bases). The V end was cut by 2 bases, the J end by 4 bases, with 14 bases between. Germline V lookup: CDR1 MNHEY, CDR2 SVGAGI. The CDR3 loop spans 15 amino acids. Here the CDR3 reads CASSYIRQAAYGYTF. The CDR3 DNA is TGTGCCAGCAGTTACATCAGACAGGCCGCCTATGGCTACACCTTC.

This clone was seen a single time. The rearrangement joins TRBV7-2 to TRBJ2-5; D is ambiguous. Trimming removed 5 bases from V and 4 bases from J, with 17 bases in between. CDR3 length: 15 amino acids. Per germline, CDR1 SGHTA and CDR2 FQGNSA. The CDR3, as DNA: TGTGCCAGCAGCCCCAGTGAGGCTAGAGGAGAGACCCAGTACTTC. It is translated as CASSPSEARGETQYF.

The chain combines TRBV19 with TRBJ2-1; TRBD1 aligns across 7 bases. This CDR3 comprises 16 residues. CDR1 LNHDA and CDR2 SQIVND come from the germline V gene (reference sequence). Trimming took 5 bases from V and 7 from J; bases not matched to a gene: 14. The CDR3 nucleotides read TGTGCCAGTAGTCAATCCCGACAGGGTTGGCAAAATGAGCAGTTCTTC. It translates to CASSQSRQGWQNEQFF.

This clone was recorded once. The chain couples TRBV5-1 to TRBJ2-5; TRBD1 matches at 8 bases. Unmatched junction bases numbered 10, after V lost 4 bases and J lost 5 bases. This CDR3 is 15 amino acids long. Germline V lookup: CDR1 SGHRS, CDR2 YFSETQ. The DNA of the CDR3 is TGCGCCAGCAGCACCGGACAGGGTGGGGGGGAGACCCAGTACTTC. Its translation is CASSTGQGGGETQYF. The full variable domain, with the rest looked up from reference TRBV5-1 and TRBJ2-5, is KAGVTQTPRYLIKTRGQQVTLSCSPISGHRSVSWYQQTPGQGLQFLFEYFSETQRNKGNFPGRFSGRQFSNSRSEMNVSTLELGDSALYLCASSTGQGGGETQYFGPGTRLLVL.

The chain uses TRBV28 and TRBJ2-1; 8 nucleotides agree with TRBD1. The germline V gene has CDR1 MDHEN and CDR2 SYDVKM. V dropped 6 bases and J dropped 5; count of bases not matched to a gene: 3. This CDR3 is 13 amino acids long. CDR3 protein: CASRPTGDNEQFF. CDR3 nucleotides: TGTGCCAGCAGGCCGACAGGGGACAATGAGCAGTTCTTC.

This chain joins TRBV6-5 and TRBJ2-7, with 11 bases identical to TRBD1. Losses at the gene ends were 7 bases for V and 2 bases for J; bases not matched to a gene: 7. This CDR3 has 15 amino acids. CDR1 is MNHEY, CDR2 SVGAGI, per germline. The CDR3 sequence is CASKRGQGDTYEQYF. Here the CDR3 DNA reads TGTGCCAGCAAGAGGGGACAGGGGGACACCTACGAGCAGTACTTC.

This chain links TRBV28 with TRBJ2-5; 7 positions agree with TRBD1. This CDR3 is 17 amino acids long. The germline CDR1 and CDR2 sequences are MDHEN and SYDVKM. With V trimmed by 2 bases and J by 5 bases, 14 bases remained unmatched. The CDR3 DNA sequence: TGTGCCAGCAGTTTAGAAGCCAGGGGGTTATCTTTGGAGACCCAGTACTTC. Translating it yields CASSLEARGLSLETQYF.

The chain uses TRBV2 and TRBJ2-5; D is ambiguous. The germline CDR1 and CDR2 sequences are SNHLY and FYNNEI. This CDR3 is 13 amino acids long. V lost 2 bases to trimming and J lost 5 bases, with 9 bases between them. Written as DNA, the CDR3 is TGTGCCAGCAGTGAAACGGTTTGGGAGACCCAGTACTTC. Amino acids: CASSETVWETQYF. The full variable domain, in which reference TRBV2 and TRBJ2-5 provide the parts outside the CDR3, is EPEVTQTPSHQVTQMGQEVILRCVPISNHLYFYWYRQILGQKVEFLVSFYNNEISEKSEIFDDQFSVERPDGSNFTLKIRSTKLEDSAMYFCASSETVWETQYFGPGTRLLVL.

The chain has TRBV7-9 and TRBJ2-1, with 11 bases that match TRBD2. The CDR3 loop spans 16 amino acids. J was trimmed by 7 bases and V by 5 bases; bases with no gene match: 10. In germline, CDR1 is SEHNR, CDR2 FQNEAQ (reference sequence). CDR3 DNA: TGTGCCAGCAGCCGACTCATCGGGACTAGCGGAAATGAGCAGTTCTTC. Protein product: CASSRLIGTSGNEQFF.

CDR3 DNA sequence: TGTGCCAGCAGTGGAGGGGGGACTACGTTCGAGCAGTACTTC. Translation: CASSGGGTTFEQYF. J is TRBJ2-7 and V is TRBV28; weak D call: TRBD2 (7 bases). The CDR3 is made up of 14 amino acids. V gave up 5 bases and J gave up 6 bases, with 17 bases separating them. Germline loops: CDR1 MDHEN, CDR2 SYDVKM.

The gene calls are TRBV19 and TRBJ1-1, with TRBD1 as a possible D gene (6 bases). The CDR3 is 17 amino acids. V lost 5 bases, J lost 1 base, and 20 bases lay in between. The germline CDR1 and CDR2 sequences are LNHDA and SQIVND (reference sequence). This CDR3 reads CASSPEQGSGPNTEAFF. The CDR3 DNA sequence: TGTGCCAGTAGTCCGGAACAGGGCTCAGGGCCGAACACTGAAGCTTTCTTT. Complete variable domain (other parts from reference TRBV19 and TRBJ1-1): DGGITQSPKYLFRKEGQNVTLSCEQNLNHDAMYWYRQDPGQGLRLIYYSQIVNDFQKGDIAEGYSVSREKKESFPLTVTSAQKNPTAFYLCASSPEQGSGPNTEAFFGQGTRLTVV.

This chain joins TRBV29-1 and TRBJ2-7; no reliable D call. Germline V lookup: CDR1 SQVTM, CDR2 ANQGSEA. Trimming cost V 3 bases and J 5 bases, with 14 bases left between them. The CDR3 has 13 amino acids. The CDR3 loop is CSVDLLGRNEQYF. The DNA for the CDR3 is TGCAGCGTTGACCTTCTCGGTCGCAACGAGCAGTACTTC.

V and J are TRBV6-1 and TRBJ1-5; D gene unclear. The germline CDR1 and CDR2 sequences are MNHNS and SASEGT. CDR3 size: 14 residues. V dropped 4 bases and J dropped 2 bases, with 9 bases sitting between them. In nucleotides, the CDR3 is TGTGCCAGCAGTGTCAGGTCGCGCAATCAGCCCCAGCATTTT. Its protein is CASSVRSRNQPQHF.